Reported below is one T cell receptor (beta chain). What it recognizes is unknown. This sample is part of a study of identical twins. A universal primer site was incorporated via template switching, and the cDNA contained unique molecular identifiers. MiXCR, applied by TCRdb to the 5' RACE reads, yields one record per CDR3 protein. The sample carries around 1.7 million distinct CDR3 sequences, around 33% recorded once. No donor was unhealthy or non-Caucasian. General study findings and limits: Analyses of zero insertions could, in part, be confounded by invariant MAIT and iNKT cells. For out-of-frame alpha sequences shared by twins, low generation probability was in excess.

The CDR3 length is 16 residues. Germline V gene sequence: CDR1 PRHDT, CDR2 FYEKMQ (reference sequence). J lost 7 bases, V lost 4 bases, and 15 bases had no gene match. The sample taken for sequencing was cord blood. The chain combines TRBV13 with TRBJ1-2; TRBD1 agrees at 7 bases. This sequence originates from a newborn girl in good health. CDR3 residues: CASSSIDRVVMSGYTF. CDR3 nucleotides: TGTGCCAGCAGCTCAATTGACAGGGTAGTGATGTCTGGCTACACCTTC. The full variable domain, rest sourced from reference TRBV13 and TRBJ1-2, is AAGVIQSPRHLIKEKRETATLKCYPIPRHDTVYWYQQGPGQDPQFLISFYEKMQSDKGSIPDRFSAQQFSDYHSELNMSSLELGDSALYFCASSSIDRVVMSGYTFGSGTRLTVV.